This TCR beta chain stems from a study of cytomegalovirus exposure and HLA in healthy donors. As for this clone: The antigen remains undetermined.

Trimming shortened V by 3 bases and J by 6 bases, and 15 bases separated the two germline ends. CDR3 length: 15 residues. The germline gives CDR1 MNHNY, CDR2 SVGAGI (reference sequence). The PCR made use of 60 Vbeta and 13 Jbeta primers. The repertoire was sequenced with immunoSEQ multiplex PCR; TCRdb's copy has only in-frame clones and lacks some. The sample lists more than 150,000 clones; approximately 80% were seen once. Study findings and constraints: Common viral pathogens (according to a later analysis) appeared linked to several of the most significant clusters.

This receptor was identified in a woman aged 25 to 39 in good health and CMV-seronegative. V usage is TRBV6-6 and J usage is TRBJ2-1, with D tentatively TRBD2 (5 bases). Sequences were obtained from PBMCs. CDR3 region: CASSYSLTEGNEQFF. CDR3 DNA: TGTGCCAGCAGTTATTCTCTAACCGAGGGCAATGAGCAGTTCTTC.